This T cell receptor beta chain is from a study of regulatory T cells in long-lasting Graves disease. Across the whole study: Antithyroid drugs had been taken by newly diagnosed Graves' patients for under 3 months.

Specified time point: newly diagnosed GD, antithyroid drugs for less than 3 months. Following extraction of RNA from PBMCs, that RNA was used to make the TCR library. V lost 8 bases and J 4 bases, leaving 14 bases between the germline ends. The CDR3 sequence is 12 residues long. Germline CDR1 DFQATT, CDR2 SNEGSKA (reference sequence). Libraries of TCR beta came from iRepertoire HTBI primers plus Arm-PCR of CDR3 regions. TCRdb analysed the multiplex PCR reads with MiXCR anew, one entry per CDR3 protein. The table shows 400,000 to 500,000 distinct CDR3 sequences, with about 17% occurring only once. Study-level points and caveats: Favored gene segments in persistent disease were TRBV28, TRBJ1-2 and TRBJ2-5.

In the case of this clonotype: Its specificity is unknown.

This same sample was also taken into another study, of T cells in Graves' hyperthyroidism and ophthalmopathy.

The TCR sequence derives from a woman aged 30 to 39 with Graves disease. Sequencing was performed on peripheral blood mononuclear cells (PBMCs), taken at new diagnosis, from a patient treated with antithyroid drugs. The genes are TRBV20-1 and TRBJ1-2; D uncertain. CDR3 amino acids: CSTSGLRYGYTF. DNA of the CDR3: TGCAGTACTTCCGGGTTGCGCTATGGCTACACCTTC.